This T cell receptor beta chain was retrieved from a study of cytomegalovirus exposure and HLA in healthy donors. Study-wide results and limits: In vitro work confirmed that three CMV-associated chains recognize CMV antigens.

This clone has only a few counts. Its matching antigen is unknown. CDR1 LNHDA and CDR2 SQIVND come from the germline V gene (reference sequence). This CDR3 spans 14 amino acids. Trimming shortened V by 9 bases and J by 3 bases, and 18 bases separated the two germline ends. This cohort consisted of healthy bone marrow donors. The PCR had 60 Vbeta and 13 Jbeta primers. Measured with immunoSEQ multiplex PCR; TCRdb has only the in-frame clones, and not every one. The table records fewer than 200,000 clones, roughly 80% of them present only once. The chain has TRBV19 and TRBJ2-7; a possible D gene is TRBD1 (6 bases). The TCR comes from a male donor in good health and CMV-seronegative. The specimen was PBMCs. The CDR3 DNA is TGTGCCAGCACTCCCCGGGACAAGTACTACGAGCAGTACTTC. This gives the protein CASTPRDKYYEQYF.